The rows below give T cell receptor beta chains drawn from one sample of a study of CD8 T cells in ankylosing spondylitis. A single record per CDR3 protein comes from TCRdb applying MiXCR to the 5' RACE reads. The table records approximately 300,000 distinct CDR3 sequences, roughly 8% of them present only once. Sequencing input: blood, either unsorted or a sorted T cell fraction (not recorded which). Every receptor here comes from a male donor with ankylosing spondylitis. Each CDR3 is given with its conserved first and last residue. The D gene is left open where the match is weak. Clone size is given for some rows only: seen once, a few or many times, or a class if the clone is expanded.

j_gene: TRBJ1-1; d_gene: -; abundance: -; v_gene: TRBV6-5; CDR3nt: TGTGCCAGCAGTTATTCGTCCAGGGGTATCGCTGAAGCTTTCTTT; CDR3aa: CASSYSSRGIAEAFF
j_gene: TRBJ2-2; d_gene: -; abundance: -; v_gene: TRBV7-3; CDR3nt: TGTGCCAGCAGCTTACCACAGAAAGGGAGTACCGGGGAGCTGTTTTTT; CDR3aa: CASSLPQKGSTGELFF
j_gene: TRBJ2-5; d_gene: -; abundance: few; v_gene: TRBV7-2; CDR3nt: TGTGCCAGCAGCCCGAAAGGCCAAGAGACCCAGTACTTC; CDR3aa: CASSPKGQETQYF
j_gene: TRBJ2-5; d_gene: -; abundance: few; v_gene: TRBV5-5; CDR3nt: TGTGCCAGCAGCTTATTTGGGACCGGGGAGACCCAGTACTTC; CDR3aa: CASSLFGTGETQYF
j_gene: TRBJ1-6; d_gene: -; abundance: few; v_gene: TRBV4-1; CDR3nt: TGCGCCAGCACCTTCGGACAGAATAATTCACCCCTCCACTTT; CDR3aa: CASTFGQNNSPLHF
j_gene: TRBJ2-1; d_gene: -; abundance: few; v_gene: TRBV5-5; CDR3nt: TGTGCCAGCAGCTTAGGCCCAGACAATGAGCAGTTCTTC; CDR3aa: CASSLGPDNEQFF
j_gene: TRBJ2-3; d_gene: TRBD2; abundance: -; v_gene: TRBV12-3/TRBV12-4; CDR3nt: TGTGCCAGCAGTGACCATCTAGCGGGAGTGTCAGATACGCAGTATTTT; CDR3aa: CASSDHLAGVSDTQYF
j_gene: TRBJ2-3; d_gene: -; abundance: -; v_gene: TRBV5-1; CDR3nt: TGCGCCAGCAGCTTGGAACTCGCACCCCACCTTCCAGATACGCAGTATTTT; CDR3aa: CASSLELAPHLPDTQYF
j_gene: TRBJ2-4; d_gene: -; abundance: many; v_gene: TRBV12-3/TRBV12-4; CDR3nt: TGTGCCAGCAGTTTTTTAAGTCCCGGGCCCAAAAACATTCAGTACTTC; CDR3aa: CASSFLSPGPKNIQYF
j_gene: TRBJ2-7; d_gene: -; abundance: many; v_gene: TRBV12-3/TRBV12-4; CDR3nt: TGTGCCAGCAGCAGCTTCCGGACGGCCGACCACGAGCAGTACTTC; CDR3aa: CASSSFRTADHEQYF
j_gene: TRBJ2-6; d_gene: -; abundance: few; v_gene: TRBV12-3/TRBV12-4; CDR3nt: TGTGCCAGCCATTCGGGATCTGGGGCCAACGTCCTGACTTTC; CDR3aa: CASHSGSGANVLTF
j_gene: TRBJ2-7; d_gene: TRBD2; abundance: few; v_gene: TRBV5-1; CDR3nt: TGCGCCAGCAGCTGGATAGCGGGAGGCCACGAGCAGTACTTC; CDR3aa: CASSWIAGGHEQYF
j_gene: TRBJ1-2; d_gene: TRBD1; abundance: many; v_gene: TRBV2; CDR3nt: TGTGCCAGCGGAAGGACAGGCGACTATGGCTACACCTTC; CDR3aa: CASGRTGDYGYTF
j_gene: TRBJ2-7; d_gene: -; abundance: few; v_gene: TRBV12-3/TRBV12-4; CDR3nt: TGTGCCAGCAGTATACAGGGACGAGTTACCTACGAGCAGTACTTC; CDR3aa: CASSIQGRVTYEQYF
j_gene: TRBJ2-1; d_gene: -; abundance: many; v_gene: TRBV2; CDR3nt: TGTGCCACCCTCCTCACACAGGGCCTTCGCCCGGAGCAGTTCTTC; CDR3aa: CATLLTQGLRPEQFF
j_gene: TRBJ1-4; d_gene: -; abundance: many; v_gene: TRBV19; CDR3nt: TGTGCCAGTAGACCTCGGGCCCAGTGGGAAAAACTGTTTTTT; CDR3aa: CASRPRAQWEKLFF
j_gene: TRBJ1-5; d_gene: -; abundance: -; v_gene: TRBV29-1; CDR3nt: TGCAGCGCCATACTCGGGCAGCATCAGCCCCAGCATTTT; CDR3aa: CSAILGQHQPQHF
j_gene: TRBJ1-1; d_gene: -; abundance: few; v_gene: TRBV12-3/TRBV12-4; CDR3nt: TGTGCCAGCACACTGGCTGGCACTGAAGCTTTCTTT; CDR3aa: CASTLAGTEAFF
j_gene: TRBJ2-1; d_gene: TRBD2; abundance: few; v_gene: TRBV28; CDR3nt: TGTGCCAGCGGTACCCGGACTAGCGGGAGCAACGAGCAGTTCTTC; CDR3aa: CASGTRTSGSNEQFF
j_gene: TRBJ2-1; d_gene: TRBD2; abundance: many; v_gene: TRBV12-3/TRBV12-4; CDR3nt: TGTGCCAGCAGTTCAGAAAGCGGGAGGTTGTACAATGAGCAGTTCTTC; CDR3aa: CASSSESGRLYNEQFF
j_gene: TRBJ1-3; d_gene: -; abundance: few; v_gene: TRBV5-1; CDR3nt: TGCGCCAGCAATTCAGGACACAACTCTGGAAACACCATATATTTT; CDR3aa: CASNSGHNSGNTIYF
j_gene: TRBJ2-5; d_gene: -; abundance: few; v_gene: TRBV10-3; CDR3nt: TGTGCCATCATGGGGGGGCGGTTGGAGACCCAGTACTTC; CDR3aa: CAIMGGRLETQYF
j_gene: TRBJ2-7; d_gene: -; abundance: few; v_gene: TRBV19; CDR3nt: TGTGCCAGTAGTAGTCCCCGGGGAGACTCCTACGAGCAGTACTTC; CDR3aa: CASSSPRGDSYEQYF
j_gene: TRBJ2-1; d_gene: TRBD1; abundance: -; v_gene: TRBV28; CDR3nt: TGTGCCAGCAGCCCCAACAGGGGATCCTACAATGAGCAGTTCTTC; CDR3aa: CASSPNRGSYNEQFF
j_gene: TRBJ2-1; d_gene: TRBD1; abundance: few; v_gene: TRBV20-1; CDR3nt: TGCAGTGCTGGACAGGGGGCAATATTCGAGTTCTTC; CDR3aa: CSAGQGAIFEFF
j_gene: TRBJ1-1; d_gene: TRBD1; abundance: many; v_gene: TRBV4-3; CDR3nt: TGCGCCAGCAGCCCGGGGCACACAGGGGTTAGGACTGAAGCTTTCTTT; CDR3aa: CASSPGHTGVRTEAFF
j_gene: TRBJ2-5; d_gene: TRBD2; abundance: -; v_gene: TRBV28; CDR3nt: TGTGCCAGCAGTACGGGGGGAGGAGAGACCCAGTACTTC; CDR3aa: CASSTGGGETQYF
j_gene: TRBJ1-3; d_gene: -; abundance: few; v_gene: TRBV7-9; CDR3nt: TGTGCCAGCAGCTGGGCGGCTGGAAACACCATATATTTT; CDR3aa: CASSWAAGNTIYF
j_gene: TRBJ2-1; d_gene: TRBD2; abundance: few; v_gene: TRBV24-1; CDR3nt: TGTGCCACCAGTGATTGGACTAGTAATGAGCAGTTCTTC; CDR3aa: CATSDWTSNEQFF
j_gene: TRBJ2-7; d_gene: -; abundance: -; v_gene: TRBV27; CDR3nt: TGTGCCAGCAGCCATTCTAATGCCCCCCGCTCCTACGAGCAGTACTTC; CDR3aa: CASSHSNAPRSYEQYF
j_gene: TRBJ2-1; d_gene: TRBD2; abundance: many; v_gene: TRBV29-1; CDR3nt: TGCAGCGCCGGGACTAGCGGGAGGGCCGGAGGTGAGCAGTTCTTC; CDR3aa: CSAGTSGRAGGEQFF
j_gene: TRBJ2-7; d_gene: -; abundance: few; v_gene: TRBV6-1; CDR3nt: TGTGCCAGCTGGCCCTCGGGGGCCTACGAGCAGTACTTC; CDR3aa: CASWPSGAYEQYF
j_gene: TRBJ1-6; d_gene: -; abundance: -; v_gene: TRBV15; CDR3nt: TGTGCCACCTCTCCGGAGCGTAATTCACCCCTCCACTTT; CDR3aa: CATSPERNSPLHF
j_gene: TRBJ2-7; d_gene: TRBD2; abundance: -; v_gene: TRBV11-2; CDR3nt: TGTGCCAGCAGCTTACGGCTAGCGGGGTCGGGCTACGAGCAGTACTTC; CDR3aa: CASSLRLAGSGYEQYF
j_gene: TRBJ2-3; d_gene: TRBD2; abundance: few; v_gene: TRBV7-2; CDR3nt: TGTGCCAGCAGCCCCCCCGTAGCGGGAGTGGGGACAGATACGCAGTATTTT; CDR3aa: CASSPPVAGVGTDTQYF
j_gene: TRBJ2-2; d_gene: TRBD2; abundance: few; v_gene: TRBV5-1; CDR3nt: TGCGCCAGCAGAAGGACTAGCGGGACCACCGGGGAGCTGTTTTTT; CDR3aa: CASRRTSGTTGELFF
j_gene: TRBJ1-6; d_gene: TRBD1; abundance: few; v_gene: TRBV3-1; CDR3nt: TGTGCCAGCAGCCAAGATGGAGGGGCAGGGGGCAAATCACCCCTCCACTTT; CDR3aa: CASSQDGGAGGKSPLHF
j_gene: TRBJ2-7; d_gene: -; abundance: few; v_gene: TRBV5-6; CDR3nt: TGTGCCAGCAGCCGGAGGGGTTTAACTATTCGATACGAGCAGTACTTC; CDR3aa: CASSRRGLTIRYEQYF
j_gene: TRBJ1-2; d_gene: -; abundance: few; v_gene: TRBV20-1; CDR3nt: TGCAGTGCTCGGCGGCCGGGCGGTCAGCGAGACTACACCTTC; CDR3aa: CSARRPGGQRDYTF
j_gene: TRBJ2-6; d_gene: -; abundance: -; v_gene: TRBV7-9; CDR3nt: TGTGCCAGCACCATAACTGGGGCCAACGTCCTGACTTTC; CDR3aa: CASTITGANVLTF
j_gene: TRBJ2-3; d_gene: -; abundance: few; v_gene: TRBV9; CDR3nt: TGTGCCAGCAGCTCATACTTCACAGATACGCAGTATTTT; CDR3aa: CASSSYFTDTQYF
j_gene: TRBJ2-1; d_gene: -; abundance: many; v_gene: TRBV9; CDR3nt: TGTGCCAGCAGCGTAGGTAGTGAGCAGTTCTTC; CDR3aa: CASSVGSEQFF
j_gene: TRBJ2-1; d_gene: -; abundance: -; v_gene: TRBV5-1; CDR3nt: TGCGCCAGCCGTCTCGGGGGCAGTAATGAGCAGTTCTTC; CDR3aa: CASRLGGSNEQFF
j_gene: TRBJ2-6; d_gene: -; abundance: few; v_gene: TRBV6-2/TRBV6-3; CDR3nt: TGTGCCAGCCGTCTAAGAGGGAGCTCTGGGGCCAACGTCCTGACTTTC; CDR3aa: CASRLRGSSGANVLTF